One sample yielded the 13 T cell receptor beta chains listed below, sequenced in a study of memory CD8 T cells in hepatitis C reinfection. Assay: immunoSEQ multiplex PCR; the TCRdb copy retains only in-frame clones and omits some. The table lists some 44,000 clones, 80% to 90% of them singletons. Time point of the sample: late/post reinfection, 12 to 24 weeks after detection. The sorted cells went straight to TCR sequencing with no prior in vitro expansion. Sequenced sample: naive CD8+ T cells sorted from blood. These receptors all come from a man between 18 and 35 years old with hepatitis C virus infection.

This chain joins TRBV19 and TRBJ1-5, with 7 bases that match TRBD1. This CDR3 has 12 amino acids. J lost 5 bases, V lost 10 bases, and 5 bases had no gene match. The V gene's germline CDR1 is LNHDA and CDR2 SQIVND (reference sequence). CDR3 sequence reads: CATRQGYQPQHF. The DNA of the CDR3 is TGTGCCACTAGACAGGGATATCAGCCCCAGCATTTT.

This chain joins TRBV25-1 and TRBJ1-6; D gene uncertain. Trimming removed 3 bases at V and 14 bases at J, with 11 bases between. There are 12 residues in the CDR3. CDR1 MGHDK and CDR2 SYGVNS come from the germline V gene. The CDR3 DNA reads TGTGCCAGCAGTGATTTAGGAGAGGCCCTCCACTTT. Translated: CASSDLGEALHF.

The J gene is TRBJ1-1, the V gene TRBV6-6, with TRBD1 as a possible D gene (5 bases). This CDR3 has 16 amino acids. Trimming shortened V by 5 bases and J by 2 bases, and 18 bases separated the two germline ends. CDR1 and CDR2 from the germline V gene are MNHNY and SVGAGI (reference sequence). The CDR3 here is CASSLHLQGLNTEAFF. The CDR3 DNA follows: TGTGCCAGCAGTCTTCACCTTCAGGGCCTTAACACTGAAGCTTTCTTT.

This clone has only a few counts. The V call is TRBV6-5, the J call TRBJ1-1; 7 bases fit TRBD1. This CDR3 region has 14 residues. CDR1 and CDR2 (germline): MNHEY, SVGAGI. V was pared by 8 bases and J by 1 base, with 7 bases of the junction left unmatched. For the CDR3, the DNA is TGTGCCAGCTTCCAGGGACAGTGGAACACTGAAGCTTTCTTT. Translation: CASFQGQWNTEAFF.

This chain uses TRBV27 with TRBJ2-3; 12 bases agree with TRBD2. V lost 1 base to trimming and J lost 4 bases; unmatched junction nucleotides: 6. Germline CDR1 is MNHEY and CDR2 is SMNVEV (reference sequence). The CDR3 spans 17 residues. The CDR3 region is CASSLLRLAGVSDTQYF. CDR3 nucleotides: TGTGCCAGCAGTTTATTACGACTAGCGGGAGTCTCAGATACGCAGTATTTT.

The rearrangement links TRBV5-8 to TRBJ1-5, with 7 positions matching TRBD1. This CDR3 region has 13 residues. The germline gives CDR1 SGHTS, CDR2 YDEGEE. Losses at the gene ends were 4 bases for V and 2 bases for J; bases not matched to a gene: 0. The CDR3 loop is CASSDRGNQPQHF. CDR3 coding DNA: TGTGCCAGCAGCGACAGGGGCAATCAGCCCCAGCATTTT.

The CDR3 region has the DNA TGTGCCACCGCCCCGGGAGACCCCGTTAGCACAGATACGCAGTATTTT. Translation gives CATAPGDPVSTDTQYF. The V gene is TRBV5-4, the J gene TRBJ2-3; tentatively, D is TRBD2 (6 bases). V was shortened by 9 bases and J by 0 bases, with 20 bases between the two germline ends. The germline CDR1 and CDR2 sequences are SGHNT and YYREEE (reference sequence). The CDR3 contains 16 residues.

The V call is TRBV7-2, the J call TRBJ2-7; 7 bases agree with TRBD1. CDR3 length: 12 residues. V shed 3 bases and J 6 bases; nucleotides not matched to a gene: 2. In germline, CDR1 is SGHTA, CDR2 FQGNSA. The CDR3 DNA follows: TGTGCCAGCAGCTTGTCAGGGGGCGAGCAGTACGTC. Translated, it gives CASSLSGGEQYV.

The chain has TRBV27 and TRBJ2-5; 7 nucleotides line up with TRBD2. The germline CDR1 and CDR2 sequences are MNHEY and SMNVEV (reference sequence). There are 14 residues in the CDR3. With V trimmed by 5 bases and J by 1 base, 4 bases remained unmatched. The CDR3 nucleotides are TGTGCCAGCAGTCGGGACTACTCCCAAGAGACCCAGTACTTC. This sequence encodes CASSRDYSQETQYF.

V gene TRBV28 combines with J gene TRBJ2-7, with a tentative D call TRBD2 (6 bases). Looked up from germline, CDR1 is MDHEN and CDR2 is SYDVKM. The CDR3 totals 15 residues. Trimming stripped 5 bases from V and 0 bases from J, with 14 bases between. CDR3 region: CASSEEGSNSYEQYV. The CDR3 nucleotides are TGTGCCAGCAGTGAGGAGGGAAGTAACTCCTACGAGCAGTACGTC.

The chain is built from TRBV27 and TRBJ2-2, with D maybe TRBD2 (5 bases). The length of the CDR3 is 16 residues. Germline CDR1 and CDR2: MNHEY and SMNVEV (reference sequence). V lost 0 bases to trimming and J lost 5 bases, with 13 bases between them. In nucleotides, the CDR3 is TGTGCCAGCAGTTTATCGAAGGGAGCGCATACCGGGGAGCTGTTTTTT. Translating it yields CASSLSKGAHTGELFF.

The CDR3 protein is CASSLVPLAADTQYF. The CDR3 bases are TGTGCCAGCAGCTTAGTCCCTCTAGCGGCAGATACGCAGTATTTT. This chain links TRBV11-2 with TRBJ2-3; 7 bases are a match to TRBD2. Unmatched junction bases numbered 5, after V lost 1 base and J lost 4 bases. Germline V gives CDR1 SGHAT, CDR2 FQNNGV. This CDR3 comprises 15 residues.

This clone was counted once. This rearrangement joins TRBV6-6 to TRBJ2-3; 7 bases match TRBD1. The germline V gene has CDR1 MNHNY and CDR2 SVGAGI (reference sequence). The CDR3 spans 15 residues. Trimming removed 7 bases from V and 0 bases from J; junction bases left unmatched: 7. CDR3 residues: CASTLDRRSTDTQYF. The CDR3 nucleotides read TGTGCCAGCACCCTGGACAGGAGAAGCACAGATACGCAGTATTTT.